This T cell receptor (beta chain) is from a study of blood T cell repertoires in COVID-19. For the study at large: From the United States, Italy and Spain came samples of acute and convalescent COVID-19. PBMCs, B-cell-depleted T cells, or T cells were the source of the cDNA or gDNA that made up the material.

Assay used: immunoSEQ multiplex PCR; TCRdb lists only in-frame clones, some missing. The sample has about 190,000 clones, roughly four fifths seen once. After removal of 0 bases from V and 5 bases from J, the junction contained 6 bases not matched to a gene. In germline, CDR1 is SGHTA, CDR2 FQGTGA. The CDR3 runs to 16 residues. V gene TRBV7-3 combines with J gene TRBJ2-1; 8 nucleotides align to TRBD2. Source material: peripheral blood. This TCR was sampled from a woman aged 35 to 49 with acute or convalescent COVID-19. CDR3 bases: TGTGCCAGCAGCTTAACGTTTGTAGCGGGGAACAATGAGCAGTTCTTC. This sequence encodes CASSLTFVAGNNEQFF.